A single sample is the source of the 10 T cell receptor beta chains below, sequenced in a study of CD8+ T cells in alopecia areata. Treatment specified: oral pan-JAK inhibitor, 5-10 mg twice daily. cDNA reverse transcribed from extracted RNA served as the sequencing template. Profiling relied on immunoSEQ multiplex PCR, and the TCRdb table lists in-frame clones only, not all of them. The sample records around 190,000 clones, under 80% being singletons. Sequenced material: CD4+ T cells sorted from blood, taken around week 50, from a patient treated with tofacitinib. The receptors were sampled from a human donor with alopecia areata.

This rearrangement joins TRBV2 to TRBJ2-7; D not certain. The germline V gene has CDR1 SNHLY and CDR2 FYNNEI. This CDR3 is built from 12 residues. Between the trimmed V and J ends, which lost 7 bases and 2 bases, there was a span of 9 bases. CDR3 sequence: CASMAEPYEQYF. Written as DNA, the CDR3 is TGTGCCAGCATGGCAGAGCCCTACGAGCAGTACTTC.

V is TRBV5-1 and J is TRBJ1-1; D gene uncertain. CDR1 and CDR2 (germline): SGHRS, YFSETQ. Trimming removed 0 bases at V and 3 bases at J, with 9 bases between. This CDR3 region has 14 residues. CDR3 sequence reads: CASSLGHQHTEAFF. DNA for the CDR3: TGCGCCAGCAGCTTGGGACACCAACACACTGAAGCTTTCTTT.

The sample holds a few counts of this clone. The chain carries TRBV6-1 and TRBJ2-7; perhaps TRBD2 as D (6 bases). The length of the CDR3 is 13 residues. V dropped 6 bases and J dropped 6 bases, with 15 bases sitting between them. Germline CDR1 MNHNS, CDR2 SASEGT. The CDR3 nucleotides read TGTGCCAGCAGCACGTGGCGGGAAAGCGAGCAGTACTTC. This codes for CASSTWRESEQYF.

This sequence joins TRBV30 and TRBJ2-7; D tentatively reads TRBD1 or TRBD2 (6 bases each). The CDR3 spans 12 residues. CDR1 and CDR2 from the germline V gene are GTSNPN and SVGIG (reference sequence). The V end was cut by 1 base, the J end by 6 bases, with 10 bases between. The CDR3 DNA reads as TGTGCCTGGAGTGACAGGGACTTCGAGCAGTACTTC. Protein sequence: CAWSDRDFEQYF. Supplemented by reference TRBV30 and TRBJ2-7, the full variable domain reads SQTIHQWPATLVQPVGSPLSLECTVEGTSNPNLYWYRQAAGRGLQLLFYSVGIGQISSEVPQNLSASRPQDRQFILSSKKLLLSDSGFYLCAWSDRDFEQYFGPGTRLTVT.

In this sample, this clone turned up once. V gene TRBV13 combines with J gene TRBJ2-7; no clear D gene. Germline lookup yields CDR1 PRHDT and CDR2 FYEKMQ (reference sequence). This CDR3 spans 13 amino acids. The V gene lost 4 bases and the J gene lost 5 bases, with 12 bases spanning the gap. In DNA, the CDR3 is TGTGCCAGCAGCTCCGGTTGGCCCGACGAGCAGTACTTC. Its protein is CASSSGWPDEQYF. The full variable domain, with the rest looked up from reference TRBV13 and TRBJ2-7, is AAGVIQSPRHLIKEKRETATLKCYPIPRHDTVYWYQQGPGQDPQFLISFYEKMQSDKGSIPDRFSAQQFSDYHSELNMSSLELGDSALYFCASSSGWPDEQYFGPGTRLTVT.

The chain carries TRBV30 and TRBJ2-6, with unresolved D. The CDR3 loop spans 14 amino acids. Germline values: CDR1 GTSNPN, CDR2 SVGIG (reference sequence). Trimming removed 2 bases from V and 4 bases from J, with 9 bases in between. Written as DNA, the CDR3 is TGTGCCTGGAGTCCCGCCCCCGGGGCCAACGTCCTGACTTTC. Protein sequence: CAWSPAPGANVLTF.

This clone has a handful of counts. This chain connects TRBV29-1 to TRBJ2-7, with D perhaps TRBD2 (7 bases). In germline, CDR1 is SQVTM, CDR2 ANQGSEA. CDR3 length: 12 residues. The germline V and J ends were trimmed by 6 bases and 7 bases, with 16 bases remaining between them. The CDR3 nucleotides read TGCAGCGTGGGAGGGACACTTGAGGAGCAGTACTTC. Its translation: CSVGGTLEEQYF.

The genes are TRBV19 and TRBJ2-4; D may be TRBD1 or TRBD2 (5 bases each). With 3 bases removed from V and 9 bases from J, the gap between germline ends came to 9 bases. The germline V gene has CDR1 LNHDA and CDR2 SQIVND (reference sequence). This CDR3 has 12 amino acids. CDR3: CASSMGVGIQYF. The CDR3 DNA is TGTGCCAGTAGTATGGGGGTAGGCATTCAGTACTTC.

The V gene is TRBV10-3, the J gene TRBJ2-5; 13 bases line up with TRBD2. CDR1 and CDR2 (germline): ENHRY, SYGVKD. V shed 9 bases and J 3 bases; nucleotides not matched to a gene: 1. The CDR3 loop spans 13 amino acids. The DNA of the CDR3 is TGTGCCATTGGGACTAGCGGGGAAGAGACCCAGTACTTC. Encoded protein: CAIGTSGEETQYF.

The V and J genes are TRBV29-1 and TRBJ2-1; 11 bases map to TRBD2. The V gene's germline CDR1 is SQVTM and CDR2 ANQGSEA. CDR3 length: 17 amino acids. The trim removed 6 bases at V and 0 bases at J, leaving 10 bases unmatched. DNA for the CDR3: TGCAGCGTCATCTACCCTAGCGGGGGGCTCTCCTACAATGAGCAGTTCTTC. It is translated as CSVIYPSGGLSYNEQFF.